This TCR beta chain was recovered during a study of brain metastases from non-small cell lung cancer. This CDR3 is 14 amino acids long. Trimming took 5 bases from V and 4 from J, leaving 14 bases between them. Germline assignment: CDR1 LNHDA and CDR2 SQIVND (reference sequence). Study results and limitations: Paired brain metastases and primary tumors largely shared TCR repertoires. Expanded T-cell clones appeared in around 58% of brain metastases over primaries. Compared with primary tumors, brain metastases showed less T-cell infiltration.

The repertoire was sequenced with immunoSEQ multiplex PCR; TCRdb's copy has only in-frame clones and lacks some. The repertoire holds a few thousand clones, with around 80% as singletons. About this clone itself: As yet, its antigen is unknown.

This receptor was identified in a donor at least 40 years old with non-small cell lung cancer. The sequencing input was primary lung tumor tissue. The V call is TRBV19, the J call TRBJ1-1; D might be TRBD1 (6 bases). The CDR3 sequence: CASSPYRDGTEAFF. For the CDR3, the DNA is TGTGCCAGTAGTCCCTACAGGGATGGCACTGAAGCTTTCTTT.